This TCR beta chain was identified in a study of blood T cell repertoires in COVID-19 (dated by TCRdb to 2018 to 2021). About the full investigation: Samples covering the acute and convalescent phases of COVID-19 were provided by collaborators in the United States, Italy and Spain. The material from the prospective study consisted of cDNA or gDNA derived from T cells, B-cell-depleted T cells, or PBMCs. Deeply sampled blood TCRbeta repertoires from subjects exposed to, actively infected with, or recovered from COVID-19 were included in the dataset. The repertoires were made available in a free public database intended to serve as a resource for research on the immune response to SARS-CoV-2. The samples were drawn from the first 160 participants of the ongoing ImmuneRACE study and from 1,254 subjects provided by 6 global collaborators. Sample metadata almost always included a de-identified subject ID, COVID-19 status, age in years and sex. Where available, HLA class I and class II types were obtained from metadata supplied by the sample provider rather than from assay-based typing. Results the study describes overall, beyond this receptor: The quantity of clinical and demographic metadata differed by source and by participant and was supplied without curation.

Whole blood was collected in K2EDTA tubes by collaborating institutions according to the institutions' own protocols. For TCRbeta analysis, collaborators shipped samples in one of three forms: frozen whole blood, isolated PBMCs, or DNA extracted from either of those sample types. Details on this clone: It has no known antigen specificity. Base qualities are not recorded, but no much larger clone differs from it by a single base.

TCRbeta CDR3 regions were amplified from genomic DNA using the immunoSEQ Assay, a bias-controlled multiplex PCR. The original methods were these. Within the assay, amplification of reference gene primers was used to estimate how many nucleated cells each sample contained. To quantify the absolute abundance of each unique TCRbeta CDR3 rearrangement, sequence reads were collapsed and filtered. Productive Simpson clonality was computed per sample as the square root of Simpson's diversity index over productive rearrangements. Not all clones reach the TCRdb copy of this immuneACCESS table, which keeps in-frame sequences only. Checked studies attribute under half of the gap to unresolved V genes and leave the rest unexplained. V, J and clone size derive from that table, while D and trimming were established from the DNA sequence. Here the sample has about 120,000 clones; about 86% occur a single time. The ten largest clones add up to about 2% of the sample.

V sheds 0 bases and J sheds 4 bases, leaving 8 bases between their ends. Based on the germline V gene, the CDR1 and CDR2 sequences are MNHEY and SVGAGI. The CDR3, cysteine through phenylalanine, is 14 amino acids long. Of the read, only the CDR3 DNA is kept; its 42 bases are in frame from base 1. This sequence originates from a woman in her forties or fifties with acute or convalescent COVID-19. Input material: peripheral blood. The V gene is TRBV6-5 and the J gene is TRBJ2-3; the D region possibly corresponds to TRBD1 (6 bases align). CDR3 loop: CASSYSPGADTQYF. The DNA sequence reads TGTGCCAGCAGTTACTCTCCAGGGGCAGATACGCAGTATTTT.